One T cell receptor beta chain is described in this entry. Its matching antigen is unknown. This sample was taken from a study of PD-1 blockade in classical Hodgkin lymphoma. Study-wide results and caveats: While CD8+ TCR diversity did not rise significantly by C4D1, CD4+ TCR diversity did. Sources of repertoire differences remain undefined, possibly disease activity or prior therapy.

The CDR3 is 13 residues long. Germline CDR1 and CDR2: SGHRS and YFSETQ. The V gene lost 2 bases and the J gene lost 2 bases, with 8 bases spanning the gap. No patient escaped relapse after autologous stem cell transplantation, and brentuximab vedotin exposure varied. This table comes from immunoSEQ multiplex PCR, and its TCRdb copy is limited to in-frame clones, with some not included. Of 39,000 or so clones listed, about 86% are singletons. This sequence joins TRBV5-1 and TRBJ2-7, with a possible D match to TRBD2 (5 bases). Sequenced here: peripheral blood mononuclear cells (PBMCs), sampled before the second cycle of nivolumab. The clonotype originates from a human donor with classical Hodgkin lymphoma. The CDR3 DNA follows: TGCGCCAGCAGCTTAGCGGTAGCCTACGAGCAGTACTTC. Amino acid sequence: CASSLAVAYEQYF.